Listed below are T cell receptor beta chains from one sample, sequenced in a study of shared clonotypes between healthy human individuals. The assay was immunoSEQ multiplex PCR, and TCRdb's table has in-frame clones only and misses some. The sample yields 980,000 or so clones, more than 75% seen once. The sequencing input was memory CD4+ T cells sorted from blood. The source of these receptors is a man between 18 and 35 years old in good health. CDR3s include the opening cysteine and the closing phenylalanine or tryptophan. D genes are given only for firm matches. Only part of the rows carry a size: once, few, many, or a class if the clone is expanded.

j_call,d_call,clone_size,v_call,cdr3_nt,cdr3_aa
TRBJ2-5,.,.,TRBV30,TGTGCCTGGAGTGTAGGCCCCCAAGAGACCCAGTACTTC,CAWSVGPQETQYF
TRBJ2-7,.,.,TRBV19,TGTGCCAGTAGTTCTAGCGCTGGCTACGAGCAGTACTTC,CASSSSAGYEQYF
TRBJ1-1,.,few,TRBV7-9,TGTGCCAGCAGCTTTGGGGACACTGAAGCTTTCTTT,CASSFGDTEAFF
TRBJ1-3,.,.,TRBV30,TGTGCCTGGAGATCTAGCTCTGGAAACACCATATATTTT,CAWRSSSGNTIYF
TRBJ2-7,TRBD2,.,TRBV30,TGTGCCTGGAGTCGGGCGGGAGTCCCCCACGAGCAGTACTTC,CAWSRAGVPHEQYF
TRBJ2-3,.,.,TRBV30,TGTGCCTGGAGTGTGCTCACAGATACGCAGTATTTT,CAWSVLTDTQYF
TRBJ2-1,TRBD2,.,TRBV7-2,TGTGCCAGCAGCTTAGTGGGCCTAGCGGGAGACAATGAGCAGTTCTTC,CASSLVGLAGDNEQFF
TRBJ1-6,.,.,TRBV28,TGTGCCAGCAGTTTGAGAGGAAGGGACAAGAATTCACCCCTCCACTTT,CASSLRGRDKNSPLHF
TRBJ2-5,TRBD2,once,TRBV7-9,TGTGCCAGCAGCCCCCTCTTGGGGGGGTTAGAGACCCAGTACTTC,CASSPLLGGLETQYF
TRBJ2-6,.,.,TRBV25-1,TGTGCCAGCAGTGAGCTAGCTGGGGCCAACGTCCCGACTTTC,CASSELAGANVPTF